The 8 T cell receptor beta chains reported below all come from one sample, sequenced in a study of cytomegalovirus exposure and HLA in healthy donors. It was with 60 Vbeta and 13 Jbeta primers that the PCR ran. Generated by immunoSEQ multiplex PCR, the TCRdb table keeps only in-frame clones and is missing some. This sample yields 85,000 to 120,000 clones, of which approximately 87% are seen a single time; about 2.5% belongs to the top ten. Material for sequencing was PBMCs. These receptors all come from a man aged 35-49 years in good health and CMV-seronegative.

The CDR3 loop reads CASSPGLAGGIGGELFF. For the CDR3, the DNA is TGTGCCAGCAGCCCAGGACTAGCGGGGGGGATTGGCGGGGAGCTGTTTTTT. This chain connects TRBV11-3 to TRBJ2-2; 15 bases map to TRBD2. Germline V lookup: CDR1 SGHNT, CDR2 YENEEA. The V and J ends lost 5 bases and 7 bases, in that order; junction bases with no gene match: 8. This CDR3 is 17 amino acids long.

The rearrangement links TRBV27 to TRBJ2-1; 12 bases align to TRBD1. This CDR3 has 15 amino acids. V lost 5 bases to trimming and J lost 7 bases; unmatched junction nucleotides: 6. CDR1 and CDR2 (germline): MNHEY, SMNVEV (reference sequence). For the CDR3, the DNA is TGTGCCAGCAGTCCCGGGACAGGGGGCCAAAATGAGCAGTTCTTC. Translated, it gives CASSPGTGGQNEQFF.

The CDR3 DNA reads as TGTGCCAGCAGGCGACTAGCGGGGGACACAGATACGCAGTATTTT. Its protein product is CASRRLAGDTDTQYF. V and J are TRBV6-5 and TRBJ2-3, with 12 nucleotides matching TRBD2. J was trimmed by 2 bases and V by 6 bases; bases with no gene match: 3. Looked up from germline, CDR1 is MNHEY and CDR2 is SVGAGI. The CDR3 contains 15 residues.

This chain joins TRBV6-1 and TRBJ2-3; D unclear. The length of the CDR3 is 13 residues. Trimming left V 7 bases short and J 10 bases short, with 18 bases between. The germline CDR1 and CDR2 sequences are MNHNS and SASEGT. The CDR3 is CASTGDWRRSQYF. The CDR3 nucleotides read TGTGCCAGCACCGGTGACTGGCGGCGTTCGCAGTATTTT.

The gene calls are TRBV9 and TRBJ1-1, with 9 bases identical to TRBD1. This CDR3 has 13 amino acids. Germline V gives CDR1 SGDLS, CDR2 YYNGEE. V trimming: 3 bases; J trimming: 5 bases; junction bases outside the gene matches: 2. CDR3 DNA: TGTGCCAGCAGCGGGGGACAGGGAACTGAAGCTTTCTTT. Amino acids: CASSGGQGTEAFF.

The rearrangement links TRBV4-1 to TRBJ2-2; TRBD1 matches 8 bases. Germline trimming cut 1 base from V and 7 bases from J; bases unmatched to any gene: 5. CDR3 size: 15 residues. Looked up from germline, CDR1 is MGHRA and CDR2 is YSYEKL. The CDR3 protein is CASSQVQGAVGELFF. The CDR3 DNA reads TGCGCCAGCAGCCAAGTGCAGGGGGCAGTCGGGGAGCTGTTTTTT.

This clone was recorded only once. The V and J genes are TRBV6-1 and TRBJ1-6; D remains ambiguous. V lost 2 bases to trimming and J lost 2 bases, with 10 bases between them. CDR3 size: 16 residues. Per germline, CDR1 MNHNS and CDR2 SASEGT. DNA for the CDR3: TGTGCCAGCAGTGAAATTCTCGTAGCCTATAATTCACCCCTCCACTTT. Its protein product is CASSEILVAYNSPLHF.

This chain connects TRBV7-3 to TRBJ1-1; D is perhaps TRBD1 (5 bases). Germline-derived CDR1 and CDR2 are SGHTA and FQGTGA. The V gene lost 5 bases and the J gene lost 11 bases, with 18 bases spanning the gap. This CDR3 comprises 13 residues. This CDR3 reads CASSPQAGLGAFF. DNA of the CDR3: TGTGCCAGCAGCCCCCAGGCGGGACTTGGGGCTTTCTTT.